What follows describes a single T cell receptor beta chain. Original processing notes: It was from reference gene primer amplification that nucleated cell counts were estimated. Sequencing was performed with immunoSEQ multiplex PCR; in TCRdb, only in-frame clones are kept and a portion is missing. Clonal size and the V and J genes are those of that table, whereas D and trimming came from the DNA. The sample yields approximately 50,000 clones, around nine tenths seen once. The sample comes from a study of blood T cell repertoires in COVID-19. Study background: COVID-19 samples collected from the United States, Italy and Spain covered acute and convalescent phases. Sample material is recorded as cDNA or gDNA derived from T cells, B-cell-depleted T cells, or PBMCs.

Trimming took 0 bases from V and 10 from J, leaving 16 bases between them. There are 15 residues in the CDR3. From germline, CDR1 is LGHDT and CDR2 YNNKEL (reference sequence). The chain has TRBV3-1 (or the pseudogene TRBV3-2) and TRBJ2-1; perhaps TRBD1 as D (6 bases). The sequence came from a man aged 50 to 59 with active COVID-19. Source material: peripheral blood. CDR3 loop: CASSQEWSGEQEQFF. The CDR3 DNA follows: TGTGCCAGCAGCCAAGAGTGGTCAGGGGAGCAAGAGCAGTTCTTC.